This entry concerns a single T cell receptor beta chain. V lost 6 bases and J 2 bases, leaving 16 bases between the germline ends. This CDR3 is 15 amino acids long. CDR1 and CDR2 (germline): MNHNS, SASEGT. The data were taken from a study of cytomegalovirus exposure and HLA in healthy donors. Both 60 Vbeta primers and 13 Jbeta primers went into the PCR. The protocol was immunoSEQ multiplex PCR, while the TCRdb copy is restricted to in-frame clones and leaves out a portion. The table shows nearly 300,000 clones, with 86% occurring only once. The rearrangement joins TRBV6-1 to TRBJ1-2, with D perhaps TRBD1 (5 bases). The clonotype was recovered from a middle-aged man in good health and CMV-seropositive. The sample consisted of PBMCs. The CDR3 protein is CASRGGLRENYGYTF. The CDR3 region has the DNA TGTGCCAGCAGGGGGGGACTGCGTGAAAACTATGGCTACACCTTC.